The sequence of this T cell receptor (beta chain) was determined in a study of PD-L1 blockade in urothelial cancer. Whole-study context: Prior chemotherapy ranged from 0 to 3 regimens per patient. Samples came from 3 weeks, at the second dose, and 6 weeks into treatment.

Study-level points and caveats: Better progression-free and overall survival followed lower pretreatment blood clonality.

Losses at the gene ends were 7 bases for V and 3 bases for J; bases not matched to a gene: 9. This CDR3 spans 15 amino acids. The germline V gene has CDR1 MDHEN and CDR2 SYDVKM. Regarding time point: peripheral blood 6 weeks after treatment start. Concerning this clone: Its antigen remains unidentified.

Some clones are missing from TCRdb's copy, which holds only in-frame ones; the method was immunoSEQ multiplex PCR. The sample lists tens of thousands of clones, about nine tenths occurring once. The J gene is TRBJ1-5, the V gene TRBV28; 7 bases are shared with TRBD1. This TCR was recovered from a man in his sixties with urothelial cancer. The specimen comprised PBMCs, sampled around atezolizumab (anti-PD-L1) treatment. The CDR3 loop reads CASTQRGQFNQPQHF. In nucleotides, the CDR3 is TGTGCCAGCACCCAGAGGGGACAGTTCAATCAGCCCCAGCATTTT. Full variable domain (missing parts from reference TRBV28 and TRBJ1-5): DVKVTQSSRYLVKRTGEKVFLECVQDMDHENMFWYRQDPGLGLRLIYFSYDVKMKEKGDIPEGYSVSREKKERFSLILESASTNQTSMYLCASTQRGQFNQPQHFGDGTRLSIL.